This is a list of T cell receptor beta chains from one sample in a study of blood T cells in healthy people across ages. One entry per CDR3 protein results from TCRdb running MiXCR on the 5' RACE reads. Altogether over 1,500,000 distinct CDR3 sequences are present, approximately 39% being singletons, with the ten largest covering approximately 22%. Sequencing used blood. Receptor source: a human donor in good health. Both conserved end residues are part of each CDR3. A D gene is named only where the DNA matches it firmly. The size of a clone is reported for some rows only, either as once, few or many, or as a class for expanded clones.

V,D,size,J,DNA,CDR3
TRBV12-3/TRBV12-4,.,few,TRBJ2-3,TGTGCCAGCAGTTACAGGGCGGTGAGGACAGATACGCAGTATTTT,CASSYRAVRTDTQYF
TRBV7-2,.,.,TRBJ1-6,TGTGCCAGCAGCTTAGAGGTTTTTTCACCCCTCCACTTT,CASSLEVFSPLHF
TRBV20-1,TRBD2,few,TRBJ2-4,TGCAGTGCTAGCCTCGTAGCGGGGAAAAACATTCAGTACTTC,CSASLVAGKNIQYF
TRBV25-1,.,.,TRBJ2-7,TGTGCCAGCAGTGAATATCAGGGCTCCTACGAGCAGTACTTC,CASSEYQGSYEQYF
TRBV5-1,.,.,TRBJ1-1,TGCGCCAGCAGCTTGGACCAGTCGAACACTGAAGCTTTCTTT,CASSLDQSNTEAFF
TRBV20-1,TRBD1,.,TRBJ1-1,TGCAGTGCTAGAGAGAGGGACAGGGGTTGGAACACTGAAGCTTTCTTT,CSARERDRGWNTEAFF
TRBV3-1,.,.,TRBJ1-2,TGTGCCAGCAGCCCAGGGAGCATCCTATTGAATGGCTACACCTTC,CASSPGSILLNGYTF
TRBV29-1,.,.,TRBJ1-1,TGCAGCGTAAGGGGGGCTGAAGCTTTCTTT,CSVRGAEAFF
TRBV4-3,TRBD2,few,TRBJ2-5,TGCGCCAGCAGCCAAGAAAGAACAACCCGACTAGCTCGGGAGCAGTACTTC,CASSQERTTRLAREQYF
TRBV20-1,.,.,TRBJ1-2,TGCAGTGCTAGGGCAGTACTGGGAATTGAGGATGGCTACACCTTC,CSARAVLGIEDGYTF
TRBV4-1,.,.,TRBJ2-7,TGCGCCAGCAGCCAAGGTCCGACCGAATCTAGCTCCTACGAGCAGTACTTC,CASSQGPTESSSYEQYF
TRBV2,.,.,TRBJ1-1,TGTGCCAGCCCCCGTCGGGGTCAAAACACTGAAGCTTTCTTT,CASPRRGQNTEAFF
TRBV4-3,.,.,TRBJ2-2,TGCGCCAGCAGCCCGGACAGTGCTTTGGAGGCCGGGGAGCTGTTTTTT,CASSPDSALEAGELFF
TRBV18,.,.,TRBJ2-5,TGTGCCAGCCGCCTCCGGACAGATCAAGAGATCCAGTACTTC,CASRLRTDQEIQYF
TRBV20-1,.,.,TRBJ2-3,TGCAGTGCTAGACCGTACGGCCCCACAGATACGCAGTATTTT,CSARPYGPTDTQYF
TRBV28,.,.,TRBJ1-3,TGTGCCAGCAGACTCCGGGACTCCTACCCGGGTGGAAACACCATATATTTT,CASRLRDSYPGGNTIYF
TRBV9,.,.,TRBJ1-1,TGTGCCAGCAACGTTGGTGTATCGAACACTGAAGCTTTCTTT,CASNVGVSNTEAFF
TRBV7-8,TRBD1,.,TRBJ1-5,TGTGCCAGCAGCACTAGGACAGGGACCCTTAGCAATCAGCCCCAGCATTTT,CASSTRTGTLSNQPQHF
TRBV27,.,.,TRBJ2-7,TGTGCCAGCAGGGAGGAGGCGGGGGCCATCTACGAGCAGTACTTC,CASREEAGAIYEQYF
TRBV5-1,.,.,TRBJ2-3,TGCGCCAGCAGCTTGGAGGAGAGAACTAGCACAGATACGCAGTATTTT,CASSLEERTSTDTQYF
TRBV4-3,.,.,TRBJ1-1,TGCGCCAGCAGCCAAGTTATGGGCACTGAAGCTTTCTTT,CASSQVMGTEAFF
TRBV4-2,.,.,TRBJ2-7,TGTGCCAGCAGCCAAGATCTTCGCGGACACGAGCAGTACTTC,CASSQDLRGHEQYF
TRBV10-3,.,once,TRBJ2-3,TGTGCCATCAGTCAATCGGAGGTAGGGCCAGCAGATACGCAGTATTTT,CAISQSEVGPADTQYF
TRBV19,TRBD1,few,TRBJ1-2,TGTGCCAGTAGTACGGACAGGGGGCCCTATGGCTACACCTTC,CASSTDRGPYGYTF
TRBV6-5,.,.,TRBJ2-5,TGTGCCAGCAGTTACCGGGGGGCGGTGGAGACCCAGTACTTC,CASSYRGAVETQYF
TRBV7-2,TRBD1,few,TRBJ1-4,TGTGCCAGCAGATCACAGGGGATTGAAAAACTGTTTTTT,CASRSQGIEKLFF
TRBV29-1,TRBD2,.,TRBJ2-5,TGCAGCGCCGGGGGACTGGCGGGGGGACCGAGGGAGACCCAGTACTTC,CSAGGLAGGPRETQYF
TRBV27,.,.,TRBJ1-5,TGTGCCAGCAGTCTGACAGAATCTCAGCCCCAGCATTTT,CASSLTESQPQHF
TRBV7-9,TRBD1,.,TRBJ2-5,TGTGCCAGCAGCTCTTGGGACAGGCCCCAAGAGACCCAGTACTTC,CASSSWDRPQETQYF
TRBV6-6,.,.,TRBJ1-2,TGTGCCAGCAGTTACCTTCAGGCCTTTAGCTATGGCTACACCTTC,CASSYLQAFSYGYTF
TRBV29-1,.,.,TRBJ2-2,TGCAGCGTCACAGTGGGATTGAACACCGGGGAGCTGTTTTTT,CSVTVGLNTGELFF
TRBV20-1,.,once,TRBJ1-2,TGCAGTGCCCACCAGGACACTAACTATGGCTACACCTTC,CSAHQDTNYGYTF
TRBV4-1,.,.,TRBJ2-3,TGCGCCAGCAGCCAAGATCATCCGGGAAGGGGCGGGTTAGATACGCAGTATTTT,CASSQDHPGRGGLDTQYF
TRBV3-1,.,few,TRBJ1-2,TGTGCCAGCAGTCAGTCTCGGGGCTACACCTTC,CASSQSRGYTF
TRBV12-3/TRBV12-4,TRBD1,.,TRBJ2-4,TGTGCCAGCAGTCCCTCCCCGGGACAGGGAGTCTACGAGCGGTACTTC,CASSPSPGQGVYERYF
TRBV29-1,.,few,TRBJ1-1,TGCAGCGTTGAGCGGAGTTACACTGAAGCTTTCTTT,CSVERSYTEAFF
TRBV5-1,.,.,TRBJ2-5,TGTGCCAGCAGTCGACTCGGGGAAGAGACCCAGTACTTC,CASSRLGEETQYF
TRBV28,TRBD1,.,TRBJ2-5,TGTGCCAGCAGTGACAGGGGGCTTAGGGAGACCCAGTACTTC,CASSDRGLRETQYF
TRBV7-2,.,few,TRBJ2-3,TGTGCCAGCAGCATGACCAGCACAGATACGCAGTATTTT,CASSMTSTDTQYF